This entry concerns a single T cell receptor (beta chain). This sample stems from a study of blood T cell repertoires in COVID-19. The wider study: The origin of the acute and convalescent COVID-19 samples was the United States, Italy and Spain. T cells, B-cell-depleted T cells, or PBMCs provided the cDNA or gDNA that served as material.

The CDR3 sequence is 17 residues long. The germline V gene encodes CDR1 SGHAT and CDR2 FQNNGV. V lost 1 base, J lost 0 bases, and 15 bases lay in between. How the authors handled the data: Nucleated cell counts were estimated from reference gene primer amplification. Libraries were prepared by immunoSEQ multiplex PCR; TCRdb keeps only in-frame clonotypes and omits some of them. V and J calls and clone size come straight from that table; D and trimming were deduced from the DNA. In the table there are more than 50,000 clones, about three quarters of which are singletons. The clonotype was recovered from an elderly woman with acute or convalescent COVID-19. The material sequenced was peripheral blood. The genes are TRBV11-2 and TRBJ1-1; a possible D gene is TRBD1 (5 bases). The chain's CDR3 is CASSLVGRGLLNTEAFF. In DNA, the CDR3 is TGTGCCAGCAGCTTAGTGGGAAGGGGTCTGCTGAACACTGAAGCTTTCTTT.